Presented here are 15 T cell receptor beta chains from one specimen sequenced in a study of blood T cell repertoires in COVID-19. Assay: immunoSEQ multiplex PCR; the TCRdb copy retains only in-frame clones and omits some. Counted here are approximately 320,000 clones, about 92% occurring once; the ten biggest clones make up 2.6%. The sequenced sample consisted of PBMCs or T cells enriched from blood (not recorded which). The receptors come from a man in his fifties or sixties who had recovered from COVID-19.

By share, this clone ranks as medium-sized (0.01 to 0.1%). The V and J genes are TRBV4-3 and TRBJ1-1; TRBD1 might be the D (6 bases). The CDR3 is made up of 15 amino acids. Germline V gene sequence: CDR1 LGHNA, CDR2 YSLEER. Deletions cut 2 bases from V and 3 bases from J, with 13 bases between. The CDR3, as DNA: TGCGCCAGCAGCCAAACCCGGGGGGCGTACACTGAAGCTTTCTTT. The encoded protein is CASSQTRGAYTEAFF.

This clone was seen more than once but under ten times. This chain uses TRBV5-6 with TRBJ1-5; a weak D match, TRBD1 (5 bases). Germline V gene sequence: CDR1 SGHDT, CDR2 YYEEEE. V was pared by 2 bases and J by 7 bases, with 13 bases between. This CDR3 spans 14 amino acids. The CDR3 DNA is TGTGCCAGCAGCTTATCAGGGTTTCAACAGCCCCAGCATTTT. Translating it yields CASSLSGFQQPQHF.

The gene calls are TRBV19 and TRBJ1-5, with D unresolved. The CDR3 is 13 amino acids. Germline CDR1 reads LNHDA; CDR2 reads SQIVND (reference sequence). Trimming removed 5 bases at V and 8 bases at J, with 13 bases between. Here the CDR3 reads CASSSQSLEPQHF. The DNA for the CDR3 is TGTGCCAGTAGTTCCCAGTCCCTGGAGCCCCAGCATTTT.

Written as DNA, the CDR3 is TGTGCCAGCACCTATCAAAGGGGCTCTGGAAACACCATATATTTT. This encodes CASTYQRGSGNTIYF. V usage is TRBV7-9 and J usage is TRBJ1-3, with D maybe TRBD1 (5 bases). This CDR3 spans 15 amino acids. V lost 7 bases to trimming and J lost 0 bases, with 13 bases between them. Germline lookup yields CDR1 SEHNR and CDR2 FQNEAQ (reference sequence).

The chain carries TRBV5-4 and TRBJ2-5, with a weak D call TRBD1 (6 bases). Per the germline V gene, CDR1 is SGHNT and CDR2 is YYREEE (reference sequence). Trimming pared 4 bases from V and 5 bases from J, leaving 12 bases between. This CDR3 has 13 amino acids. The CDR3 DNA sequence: TGTGCCAGCAGCCCACAGGGTTTGGAGACCCAGTACTTC. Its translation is CASSPQGLETQYF.

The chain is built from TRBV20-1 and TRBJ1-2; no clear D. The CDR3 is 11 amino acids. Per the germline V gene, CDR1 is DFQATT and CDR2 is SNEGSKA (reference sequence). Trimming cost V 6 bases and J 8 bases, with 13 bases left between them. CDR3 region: CSATGPGGYTF. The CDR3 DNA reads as TGCAGTGCCACTGGTCCGGGGGGCTACACCTTC.

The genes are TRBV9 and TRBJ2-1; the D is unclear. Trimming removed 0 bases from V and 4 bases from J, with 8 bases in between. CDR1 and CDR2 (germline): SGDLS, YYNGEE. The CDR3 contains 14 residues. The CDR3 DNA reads TGTGCCAGCAGCGTAGGCGCCGGGTACAATGAGCAGTTCTTC. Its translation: CASSVGAGYNEQFF.

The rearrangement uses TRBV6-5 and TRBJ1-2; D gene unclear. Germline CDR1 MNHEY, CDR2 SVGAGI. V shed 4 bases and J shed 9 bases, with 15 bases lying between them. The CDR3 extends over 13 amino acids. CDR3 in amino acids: CASSSLETTSYTF. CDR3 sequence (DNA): TGTGCCAGCAGTTCCCTAGAGACTACGAGCTACACCTTC.

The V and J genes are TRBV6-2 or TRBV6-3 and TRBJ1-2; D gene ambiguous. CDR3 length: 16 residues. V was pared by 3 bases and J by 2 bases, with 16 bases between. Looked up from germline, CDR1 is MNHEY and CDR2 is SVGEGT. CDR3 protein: CASSYRSGGLNYGYTF. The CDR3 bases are TGTGCCAGCAGTTATCGCTCTGGTGGGCTCAACTATGGCTACACCTTC.

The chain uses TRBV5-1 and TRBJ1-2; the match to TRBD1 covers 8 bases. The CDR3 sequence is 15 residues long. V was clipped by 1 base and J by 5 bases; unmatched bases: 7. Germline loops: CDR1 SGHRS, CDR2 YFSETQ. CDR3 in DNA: TGCGCCAGCAGCTTGTGGCGGGACAGGACATATGGCTACACCTTC. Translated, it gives CASSLWRDRTYGYTF.

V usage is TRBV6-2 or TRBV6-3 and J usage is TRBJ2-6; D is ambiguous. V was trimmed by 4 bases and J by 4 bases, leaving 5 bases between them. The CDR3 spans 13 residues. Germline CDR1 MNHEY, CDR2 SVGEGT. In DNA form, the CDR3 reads TGTGCCAGCAGTTTTACAGGGGCCAACGTCCTGACTTTC. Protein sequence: CASSFTGANVLTF.

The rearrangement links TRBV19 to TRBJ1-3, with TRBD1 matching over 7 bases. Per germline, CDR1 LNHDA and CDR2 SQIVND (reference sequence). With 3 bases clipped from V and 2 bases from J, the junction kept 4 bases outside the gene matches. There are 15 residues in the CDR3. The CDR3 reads CASSIATGTGNTIYF. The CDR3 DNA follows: TGTGCCAGTAGTATTGCGACAGGGACTGGAAACACCATATATTTT.

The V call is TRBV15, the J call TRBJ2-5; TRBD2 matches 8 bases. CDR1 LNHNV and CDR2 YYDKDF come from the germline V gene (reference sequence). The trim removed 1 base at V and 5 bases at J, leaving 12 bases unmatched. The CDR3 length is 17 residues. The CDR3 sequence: CATSRVGPAGVKETQYF. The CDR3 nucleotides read TGTGCCACCAGCAGAGTAGGCCCAGCGGGAGTTAAGGAGACCCAGTACTTC.

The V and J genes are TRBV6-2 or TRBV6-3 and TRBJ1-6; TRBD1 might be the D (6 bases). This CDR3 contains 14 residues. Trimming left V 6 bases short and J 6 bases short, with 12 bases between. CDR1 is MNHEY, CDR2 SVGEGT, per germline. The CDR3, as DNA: TGTGCCAGCAGCGGACCAGGGGCTAATTCACCCCTCCACTTT. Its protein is CASSGPGANSPLHF.

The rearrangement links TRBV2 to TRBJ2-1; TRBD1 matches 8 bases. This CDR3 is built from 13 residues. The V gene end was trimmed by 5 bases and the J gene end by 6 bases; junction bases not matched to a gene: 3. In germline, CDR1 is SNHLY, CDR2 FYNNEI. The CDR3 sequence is CASSQTGGNEQFF. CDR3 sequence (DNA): TGTGCCAGCAGTCAAACAGGGGGCAATGAGCAGTTCTTC.